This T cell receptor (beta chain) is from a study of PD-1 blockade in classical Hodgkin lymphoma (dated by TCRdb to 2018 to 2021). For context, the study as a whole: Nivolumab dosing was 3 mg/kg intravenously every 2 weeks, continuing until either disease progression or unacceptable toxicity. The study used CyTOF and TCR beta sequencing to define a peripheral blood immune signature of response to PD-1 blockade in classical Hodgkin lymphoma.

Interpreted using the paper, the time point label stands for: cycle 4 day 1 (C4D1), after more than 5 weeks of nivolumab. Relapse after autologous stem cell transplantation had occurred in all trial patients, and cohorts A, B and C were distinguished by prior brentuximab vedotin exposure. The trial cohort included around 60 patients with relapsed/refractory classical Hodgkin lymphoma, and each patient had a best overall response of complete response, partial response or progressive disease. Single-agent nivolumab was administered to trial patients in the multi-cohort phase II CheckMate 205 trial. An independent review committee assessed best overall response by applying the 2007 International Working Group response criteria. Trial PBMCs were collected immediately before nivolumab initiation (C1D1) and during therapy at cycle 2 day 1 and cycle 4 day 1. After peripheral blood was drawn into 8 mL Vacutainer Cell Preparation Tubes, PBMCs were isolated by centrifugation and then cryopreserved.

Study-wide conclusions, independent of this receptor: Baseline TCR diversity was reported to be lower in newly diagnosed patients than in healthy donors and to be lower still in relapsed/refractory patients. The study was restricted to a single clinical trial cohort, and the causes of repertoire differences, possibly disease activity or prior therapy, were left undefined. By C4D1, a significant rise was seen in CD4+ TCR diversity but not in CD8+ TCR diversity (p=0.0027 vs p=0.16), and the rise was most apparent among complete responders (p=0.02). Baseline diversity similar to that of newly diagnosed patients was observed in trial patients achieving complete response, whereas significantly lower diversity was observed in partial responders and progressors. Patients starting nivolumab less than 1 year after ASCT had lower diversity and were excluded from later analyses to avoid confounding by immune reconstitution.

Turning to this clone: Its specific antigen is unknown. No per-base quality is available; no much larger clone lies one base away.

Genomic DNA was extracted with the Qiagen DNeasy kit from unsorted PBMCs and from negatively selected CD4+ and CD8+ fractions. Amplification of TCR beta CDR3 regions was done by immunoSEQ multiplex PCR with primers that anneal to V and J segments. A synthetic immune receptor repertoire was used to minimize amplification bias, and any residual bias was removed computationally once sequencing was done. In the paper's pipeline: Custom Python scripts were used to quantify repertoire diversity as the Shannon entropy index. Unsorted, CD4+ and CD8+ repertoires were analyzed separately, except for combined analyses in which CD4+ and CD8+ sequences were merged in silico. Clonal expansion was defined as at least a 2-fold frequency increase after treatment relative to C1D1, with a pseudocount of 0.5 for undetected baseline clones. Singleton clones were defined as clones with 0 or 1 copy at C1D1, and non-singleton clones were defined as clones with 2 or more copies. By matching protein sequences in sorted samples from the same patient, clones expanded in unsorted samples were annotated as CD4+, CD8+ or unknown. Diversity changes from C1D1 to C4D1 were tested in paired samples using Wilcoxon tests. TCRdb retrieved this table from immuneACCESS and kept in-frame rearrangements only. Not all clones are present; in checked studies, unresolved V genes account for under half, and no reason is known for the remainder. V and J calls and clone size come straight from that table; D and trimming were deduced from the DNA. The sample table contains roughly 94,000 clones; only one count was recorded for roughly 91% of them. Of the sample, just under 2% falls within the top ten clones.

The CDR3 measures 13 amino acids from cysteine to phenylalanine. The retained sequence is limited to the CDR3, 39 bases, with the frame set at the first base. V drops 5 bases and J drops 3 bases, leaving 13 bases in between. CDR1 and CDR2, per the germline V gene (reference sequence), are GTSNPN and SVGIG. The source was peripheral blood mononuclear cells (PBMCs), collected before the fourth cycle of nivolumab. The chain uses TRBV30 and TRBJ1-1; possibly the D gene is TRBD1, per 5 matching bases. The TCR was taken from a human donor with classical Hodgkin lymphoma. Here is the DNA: TGTGCCTGGGGGGGTCGAAGGGACACTGAAGCTTTCTTT. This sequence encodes CAWGGRRDTEAFF.